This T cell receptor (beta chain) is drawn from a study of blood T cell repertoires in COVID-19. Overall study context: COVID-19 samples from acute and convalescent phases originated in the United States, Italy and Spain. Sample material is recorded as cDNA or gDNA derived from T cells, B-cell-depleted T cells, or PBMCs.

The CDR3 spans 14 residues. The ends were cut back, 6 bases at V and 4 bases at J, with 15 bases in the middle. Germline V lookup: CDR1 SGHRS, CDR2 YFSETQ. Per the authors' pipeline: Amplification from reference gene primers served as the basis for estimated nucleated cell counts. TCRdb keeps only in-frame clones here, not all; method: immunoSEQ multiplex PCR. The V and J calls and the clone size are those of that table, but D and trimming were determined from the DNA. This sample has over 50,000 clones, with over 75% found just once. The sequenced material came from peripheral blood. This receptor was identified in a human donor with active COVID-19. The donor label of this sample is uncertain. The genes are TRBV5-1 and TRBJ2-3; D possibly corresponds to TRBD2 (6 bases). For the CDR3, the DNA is TGCGCCAGCATGCGGGGAGGTCCCGCAGATACGCAGTATTTT. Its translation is CASMRGGPADTQYF.